These 9 T cell receptor beta chains share one sample of origin, sequenced in a study of post-analysis software for immune sequencing data. Unique molecular identifiers were present in the TCR beta cDNA libraries. Each CDR3 protein gets one entry after TCRdb re-called the PCR reads with MiXCR. Here the sample spans almost 700,000 distinct CDR3 sequences, 55% to 60% being singletons. Study results and limitations: When patients were compared with controls, 5 or 6 TRBV segments were more frequent, TRBV5-6, TRBV5-1 and TRBV20-1 among them.

No antigens are known for them. The sequencing input was blood. Receptor source: a girl aged 2-10 years with multiple sclerosis.

This chain joins TRBV7-9 and TRBJ2-5; 7 nucleotides match TRBD1. The CDR3 covers 12 residues. The germline V gene has CDR1 SEHNR and CDR2 FQNEAQ (reference sequence). After removal of 8 bases from V and 5 bases from J, the junction contained 5 bases not matched to a gene. CDR3 bases: TGTGCCAGCCTATTAGGGGGCGAGACCCAGTACTTC. Its protein is CASLLGGETQYF.

This sequence joins TRBV29-1 and TRBJ1-2; tentatively, D is TRBD1 (6 bases). The CDR3 has 14 residues. Germline V lookup: CDR1 SQVTM, CDR2 ANQGSEA. The V gene lost 4 bases and the J gene lost 0 bases, with 12 bases spanning the gap. Written as DNA, the CDR3 is TGCAGCGTTGCCGGGACACTCGCTAACTATGGCTACACCTTC. Translating gives CSVAGTLANYGYTF. Based on the CDR3 plus reference TRBV29-1 and TRBJ1-2, the full variable domain is SAVISQKPSRDICQRGTSLTIQCQVDSQVTMMFWYRQQPGQSLTLIATANQGSEATYESGFVIDKFPISRPNLTFSTLTVSNMSPEDSSIYLCSVAGTLANYGYTFGSGTRLTVV.

The chain joins TRBV27 to TRBJ1-2; 9 nucleotides agree with TRBD1. Looked up from germline, CDR1 is MNHEY and CDR2 is SMNVEV (reference sequence). This CDR3 region has 12 residues. Trimming cost V 6 bases and J 8 bases; bases outside gene matches: 4. Written as DNA, the CDR3 is TGTGCCAGCAGCGCACAGGGGGCGGGCTACACCTTC. This translates into CASSAQGAGYTF.

The J gene is TRBJ1-5, the V gene TRBV20-1; the match to TRBD1 covers 9 bases. Germline V gene data show CDR1 as DFQATT and CDR2 as SNEGSKA (reference sequence). The trim removed 2 bases at V and 0 bases at J, leaving 11 bases unmatched. The CDR3 extends over 18 amino acids. For the CDR3, the DNA is TGCAGTGCTAGAAGGCAATGGGACAGGGTTTTTAGCAATCAGCCCCAGCATTTT. It translates to CSARRQWDRVFSNQPQHF.

The chain joins TRBV7-9 to TRBJ2-7, with TRBD1 matching 8 bases. This CDR3 spans 13 amino acids. J lost 5 bases, V lost 5 bases, and 5 bases had no gene match. Germline lookup yields CDR1 SEHNR and CDR2 FQNEAQ (reference sequence). The CDR3 DNA reads TGTGCCAGCAGCCCAGGGACAGGCCACGAGCAGTACTTC. It codes for CASSPGTGHEQYF.

V gene TRBV3-1 combines with J gene TRBJ1-1; tentative D call: TRBD1 (5 bases). The CDR3 is made up of 11 amino acids. CDR1 is LGHDT, CDR2 YNNKEL, per germline (reference sequence). Deletions cut 3 bases from V and 8 bases from J, with 7 bases between. CDR3 bases: TGTGCCAGCAGCCATGAGGGGGAAGCTTTCTTT. It yields the protein CASSHEGEAFF.

V usage is TRBV5-1 and J usage is TRBJ2-3; 7 bases map to TRBD1. Trimming took 4 bases from V and 1 from J; bases not matched to a gene: 6. This CDR3 spans 15 amino acids. Germline V lookup: CDR1 SGHRS, CDR2 YFSETQ. The CDR3 DNA sequence: TGCGCCAGCAGCCCTCGGACAGGACGCACAGATACGCAGTATTTT. Protein: CASSPRTGRTDTQYF.

The chain uses TRBV5-1 and TRBJ2-1; maybe TRBD1 (8 bases). Trimming cost V 1 base and J 8 bases, with 25 bases left between them. This CDR3 is built from 18 residues. CDR1 SGHRS and CDR2 YFSETQ come from the germline V gene. This chain's CDR3 is CASSLSRGFQGQEDEQFF. The CDR3 nucleotides read TGCGCCAGCAGCTTGTCGCGGGGGTTTCAGGGACAGGAGGATGAGCAGTTCTTC.

The chain employs TRBV27 and TRBJ1-2; a weak D match, TRBD1 (5 bases). The CDR3 length is 15 residues. Germline V gives CDR1 MNHEY, CDR2 SMNVEV (reference sequence). V lost 5 bases and J 3 bases, leaving 16 bases between the germline ends. The CDR3 DNA is TGTGCCAGCAGTGCTAGGACACGTCCAGACTATGGCTACACCTTC. This codes for CASSARTRPDYGYTF.